Sequencing of this T cell receptor (beta chain) was carried out in a study of PD-1 blockade in classical Hodgkin lymphoma. Study context: Patients received nivolumab 3 mg/kg intravenously every 2 weeks.

Method: immunoSEQ multiplex PCR; TCRdb's copy keeps in-frame clones and lacks some. The sample lists 45,000 to 50,000 clones; 80% were seen once. Every patient experienced relapse after autologous stem cell transplantation, and brentuximab vedotin exposure varied. The CDR3 runs to 14 residues. Looked up from germline, CDR1 is SNHLY and CDR2 is FYNNEI. Trimming stripped 7 bases from V and 3 bases from J, with 15 bases between. J is TRBJ1-1 and V is TRBV2; no definite D call. The material sequenced was peripheral blood mononuclear cells (PBMCs), taken before the second cycle of nivolumab. This receptor was obtained from a human donor with classical Hodgkin lymphoma. Here the CDR3 DNA reads TGTGCCAGCACCGCGGATCAGAGGTACACTGAAGCTTTCTTT. This sequence encodes CASTADQRYTEAFF. The full variable domain, its missing parts supplied by reference TRBV2 and TRBJ1-1, is EPEVTQTPSHQVTQMGQEVILRCVPISNHLYFYWYRQILGQKVEFLVSFYNNEISEKSEIFDDQFSVERPDGSNFTLKIRSTKLEDSAMYFCASTADQRYTEAFFGQGTRLTVV.